Shown below are 16 T cell receptor beta chains from a single sample sequenced in a study of T cell clonotyping in hematopoietic cell transplantation. The table came from immunoSEQ multiplex PCR; TCRdb's copy has only in-frame clones and leaves some out. The profile shows approximately 15,000 clones, approximately 87% of them singletons. Sequencing was performed on PBMCs, taken 100 days after allogeneic stem cell transplant. The origin of the receptors is a male patient aged 60 to 75 who had an allogeneic stem cell transplant from a related donor, so the T cells may come from the graft donor. Some clones in this sample may be carry-over from other donors' samples.

The chain combines TRBV4-2 with TRBJ1-1; possible D gene TRBD1, 6 bases. Trimming stripped 1 base from V and 1 base from J, with 10 bases between. The germline V gene encodes CDR1 LGHNA and CDR2 YNFKEQ. This CDR3 spans 15 amino acids. For the CDR3, the DNA is TGTGCCAGCAGCCAAGTAGGGGGTTCGAACACTGAAGCTTTCTTT. Encoded protein: CASSQVGGSNTEAFF.

This chain connects TRBV7-2 to TRBJ2-1; TRBD2 matches 7 bases. CDR1 SGHTA and CDR2 FQGNSA come from the germline V gene. The CDR3 loop spans 14 amino acids. Trimming at V came to 4 bases and at J to 5 bases, leaving 5 bases not matched to a gene. DNA for the CDR3: TGTGCCAGCAGCTCAGCGGGGCGGAACAATGAGCAGTTCTTC. It specifies CASSSAGRNNEQFF.

V usage is TRBV11-1 and J usage is TRBJ2-2; either TRBD1 or TRBD2 may supply D (6 bases each). Trimming removed 7 bases at V and 5 bases at J, with 14 bases between. Per the germline V gene, CDR1 is SGHAT and CDR2 is FQDESV (reference sequence). This CDR3 spans 14 amino acids. The CDR3 sequence: CASTSGEATGELFF. CDR3 DNA sequence: TGTGCCAGCACGTCAGGGGAGGCGACCGGGGAGCTGTTTTTT. Together with reference TRBV11-1 and TRBJ2-2, the CDR3 gives the full variable domain: EAEVAQSPRYKITEKSQAVAFWCDPISGHATLYWYRQILGQGPELLVQFQDESVVDDSQLPKDRFSAERLKGVDSTLKIQPAELGDSAMYLCASTSGEATGELFFGEGSRLTVL.

The chain employs TRBV19 and TRBJ1-2; a possible D gene is TRBD1 (5 bases). The V and J ends lost 3 bases and 8 bases respectively, with 13 bases between them. In germline, CDR1 is LNHDA, CDR2 SQIVND (reference sequence). The CDR3 runs 13 residues. For the CDR3, the DNA is TGTGCCAGTAGTATCGGGGCCCGAAGGGGCTACACCTTC. Residues: CASSIGARRGYTF.

The V gene is TRBV9, the J gene TRBJ2-1, with D tentatively TRBD1 (5 bases). Trimming took 4 bases from V and 0 from J, leaving 14 bases between them. CDR1 is SGDLS, CDR2 YYNGEE, per germline. The CDR3 loop spans 16 amino acids. The CDR3 sequence is CASSFSQESSYNEQFF. The CDR3 DNA reads as TGTGCCAGCAGCTTCTCACAGGAAAGCTCCTACAATGAGCAGTTCTTC.

V gene TRBV6-6 combines with J gene TRBJ2-3; 10 bases are a match to TRBD1. Unmatched junction bases numbered 2, after V lost 2 bases and J lost 6 bases. Germline CDR1 and CDR2: MNHNY and SVGAGI (reference sequence). The CDR3 contains 14 residues. CDR3: CASSYPDRGDTQYF. Written as DNA, the CDR3 is TGTGCCAGCAGTTACCCGGACAGGGGGGATACGCAGTATTTT.

The J gene is TRBJ1-2, the V gene TRBV6-6; 12 nucleotides agree with TRBD1. V was clipped by 7 bases and J by 8 bases; unmatched bases: 8. Germline loops: CDR1 MNHNY, CDR2 SVGAGI (reference sequence). This CDR3 region has 14 residues. Here the CDR3 reads CASIAGQGAEGYTF. Here the CDR3 DNA reads TGTGCCAGCATCGCGGGACAGGGGGCGGAAGGCTACACCTTC.

The V gene is TRBV7-6, the J gene TRBJ2-1, with D uncertain. CDR3 size: 13 residues. Deletions cut 6 bases from V and 5 bases from J, with 11 bases between. Looked up from germline, CDR1 is SGHVS and CDR2 is FNYEAQ. The CDR3 sequence: CASSARPNNEQFF. Here the CDR3 DNA reads TGTGCCAGCAGTGCGCGACCGAACAATGAGCAGTTCTTC.

The chain has TRBV7-2 and TRBJ1-3; D unclear. The length of the CDR3 is 13 residues. V was clipped by 5 bases and J by 7 bases, with 12 bases between them. Germline-derived CDR1 and CDR2 are SGHTA and FQGNSA. CDR3 protein: CASSLGRGNTIYF. DNA for the CDR3: TGTGCCAGCAGCCTCGGACGGGGTAACACCATATATTTT.

V and J are TRBV7-9 and TRBJ1-2; 7 bases line up with TRBD1. CDR3 size: 12 residues. With V trimmed by 5 bases and J by 7 bases, 4 bases remained unmatched. Germline CDR1 is SEHNR and CDR2 is FQNEAQ (reference sequence). The CDR3 is CASSIRQGGYTF. In nucleotides, the CDR3 is TGTGCCAGCAGCATCCGACAGGGTGGCTACACCTTC.

The CDR3 DNA is TGTGCCAGCAGCTTGGCGACAGTCGTGCATGGCTACACCTTC. This translates into CASSLATVVHGYTF. The chain is built from TRBV5-6 and TRBJ1-2; weak D call: TRBD1 (5 bases). This CDR3 is 14 amino acids long. The V gene's germline CDR1 is SGHDT and CDR2 YYEEEE. The germline V and J ends were trimmed by 0 bases and 6 bases, with 12 bases remaining between them.

The V gene is TRBV5-1, the J gene TRBJ1-1; a possible D gene is TRBD1 (6 bases). V was shortened by 1 base and J by 6 bases, with 13 bases between the two germline ends. The CDR3 consists of 14 residues. CDR1 and CDR2 from the germline V gene are SGHRS and YFSETQ. This CDR3 reads CASSLLQGLPEAFF. CDR3 coding DNA: TGCGCCAGCAGCTTGTTACAGGGCCTCCCTGAAGCTTTCTTT.

The chain is built from TRBV19 and TRBJ2-7; TRBD1 agrees at 7 bases. Trimming at V came to 6 bases and at J to 7 bases, leaving 15 bases not matched to a gene. The CDR3 totals 15 residues. Germline CDR1 reads LNHDA; CDR2 reads SQIVND (reference sequence). The CDR3 reads CASRTSRDSMGEQYF. The CDR3 DNA reads TGTGCCAGTAGGACCTCCCGGGACAGCATGGGGGAGCAGTACTTC.

V and J are TRBV7-9 and TRBJ2-7; 11 bases map to TRBD1. The CDR3 is 13 residues long. The V gene's germline CDR1 is SEHNR and CDR2 FQNEAQ (reference sequence). V lost 5 bases to trimming and J lost 5 bases; unmatched junction nucleotides: 2. CDR3 in amino acids: CASSGDRGDEQYF. CDR3 sequence (DNA): TGTGCCAGCAGCGGGGACAGGGGGGACGAGCAGTACTTC. Complete variable domain (other parts from reference TRBV7-9 and TRBJ2-7): DTGVSQNPRHKITKRGQNVTFRCDPISEHNRLYWYRQTLGQGPEFLTYFQNEAQLEKSRLLSDRFSAERPKGSFSTLEIQRTEQGDSAMYLCASSGDRGDEQYFGPGTRLTVT.

This chain links TRBV19 with TRBJ1-1; D possibly corresponds to TRBD1 (6 bases). V was trimmed by 3 bases and J by 1 base, leaving 18 bases between them. The CDR3 length is 17 residues. CDR1 LNHDA and CDR2 SQIVND come from the germline V gene (reference sequence). The CDR3 loop reads CASSIPSPGHPNTEAFF. The CDR3 DNA is TGTGCCAGTAGTATCCCTTCTCCGGGACACCCGAACACTGAAGCTTTCTTT.

The V and J genes are TRBV6-5 and TRBJ1-2; the match to TRBD1 covers 7 bases. The V gene's germline CDR1 is MNHEY and CDR2 SVGAGI. After removal of 6 bases from V and 7 bases from J, the junction contained 14 bases not matched to a gene. The CDR3 runs to 15 residues. CDR3 nucleotides: TGTGCCAGCAGACCAGGGGGGGGTCCTCGAGGTGGCTACACCTTC. Its translation is CASRPGGGPRGGYTF.